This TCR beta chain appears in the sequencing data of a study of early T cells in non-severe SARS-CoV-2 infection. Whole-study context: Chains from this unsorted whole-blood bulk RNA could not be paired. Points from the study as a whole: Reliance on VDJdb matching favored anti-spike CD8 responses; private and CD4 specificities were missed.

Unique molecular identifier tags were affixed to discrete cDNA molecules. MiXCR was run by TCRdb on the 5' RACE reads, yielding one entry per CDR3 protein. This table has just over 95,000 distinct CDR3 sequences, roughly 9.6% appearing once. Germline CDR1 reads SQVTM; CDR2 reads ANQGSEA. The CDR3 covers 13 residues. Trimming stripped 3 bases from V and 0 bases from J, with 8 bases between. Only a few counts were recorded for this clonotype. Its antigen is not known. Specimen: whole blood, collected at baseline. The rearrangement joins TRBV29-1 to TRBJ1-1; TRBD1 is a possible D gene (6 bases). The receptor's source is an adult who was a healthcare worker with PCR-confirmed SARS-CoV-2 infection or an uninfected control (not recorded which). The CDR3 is CSVEDRMNTEAFF. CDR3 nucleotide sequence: TGCAGCGTTGAGGACAGAATGAACACTGAAGCTTTCTTT.